This T cell receptor (beta chain) was identified in a study of technical replicates of blood from several donors. Per the germline V gene, CDR1 is DFQATT and CDR2 is SNEGSKA (reference sequence). This CDR3 comprises 11 residues. V shed 7 bases and J 11 bases; nucleotides not matched to a gene: 8. Here immunoSEQ multiplex PCR was the method, and the copy in TCRdb shows in-frame clones only, minus some. The table lists 8,000 to 10,000 clones, about nine tenths of them singletons. The receptor's source is a human donor in good health. V and J are TRBV20-1 and TRBJ1-1; 9 bases are shared with TRBD1. The sample comprised PBMCs. The DNA of the CDR3 is TGCAGTGGCTACCGACAGGGGGTTGCTTTCTTT. Translating it yields CSGYRQGVAFF.